The entry below describes one TCR beta chain. These data originate in a study of T cell repertoires in ileal Crohn's disease. Produced via immunoSEQ multiplex PCR; TCRdb's table is partial and in-frame only. The data contain 3,500 to 4,500 clones, about 85% of them singletons. Germline lookup yields CDR1 MNHNY and CDR2 SVGAGI (reference sequence). V lost 2 bases and J lost 5, with 15 bases in between. The CDR3 has 15 amino acids. Specified time point: neoterminal ileum biopsy at postoperative endoscopy, about 6 months after surgery. The source is an adult with Crohn's disease. The sample was ileal tissue. This chain connects TRBV6-6 to TRBJ2-5, with a tentative D call TRBD2 (7 bases). In nucleotides, the CDR3 is TGTGCCAGCAGTTACGGGGGGGCAGGTCTGGAGACCCAGTACTTC. It translates to CASSYGGAGLETQYF.